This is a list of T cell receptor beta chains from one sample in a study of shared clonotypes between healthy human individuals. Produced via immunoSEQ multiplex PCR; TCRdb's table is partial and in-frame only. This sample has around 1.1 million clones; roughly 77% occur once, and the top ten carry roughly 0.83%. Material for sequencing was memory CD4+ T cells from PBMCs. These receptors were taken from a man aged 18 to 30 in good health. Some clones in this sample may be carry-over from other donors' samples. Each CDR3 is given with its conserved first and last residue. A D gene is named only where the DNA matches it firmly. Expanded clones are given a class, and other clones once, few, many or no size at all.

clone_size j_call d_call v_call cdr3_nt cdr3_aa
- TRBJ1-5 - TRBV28 TGTGCCAGCAGCCCGGGGGGGAATAGCAATCAGCCCCAGCATTTT CASSPGGNSNQPQHF
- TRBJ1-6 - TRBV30 TGTGCCTGGAGTCCGGGACTGAATTCACCCCTCCACTTT CAWSPGLNSPLHF
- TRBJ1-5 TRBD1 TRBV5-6 TGTGCCAGCAGCTTGCACGGGACAGGGGATCAGCCCCAGCATTTT CASSLHGTGDQPQHF
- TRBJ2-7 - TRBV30 TGTGCCTGGAGTGTATGGCAGGGTGGGGGTGAGCAGTACTTC CAWSVWQGGGEQYF
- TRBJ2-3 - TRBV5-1 TGCGCCAGCAGCTTGTTGACTAGCACAGATACGCAGTATTTT CASSLLTSTDTQYF
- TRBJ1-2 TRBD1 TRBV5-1 TGCGCCAGCAGCTTGAACTCAGGGGGACCCAACTATGGCTACACCTTC CASSLNSGGPNYGYTF
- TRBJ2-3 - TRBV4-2 TGTGCCAGCAGCCAATCCGGGGGCGGGTGGGCCGCAGATACGCAGTATTTT CASSQSGGGWAADTQYF
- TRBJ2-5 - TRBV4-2 TGTGCCAGCAGCCAAGTCGGGGGAGAGACCCAGTACTTC CASSQVGGETQYF
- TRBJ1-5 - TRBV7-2 TGTGCCAGCAGCCAAGGGCCATGGGATAGCAATCAGCCCCAGCATTTT CASSQGPWDSNQPQHF
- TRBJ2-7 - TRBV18 TGTGCCAGCTCACGACGGGAAGACTACGAGCAGTACTTC CASSRREDYEQYF
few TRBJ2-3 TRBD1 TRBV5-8 TGTGCCAGCAGCTTGTACCCAACCGACAGGGTGACAGATACGCAGTATTTT CASSLYPTDRVTDTQYF
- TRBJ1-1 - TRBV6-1 TGTGCCAGCAGTAGATCAGGACAGATGAACACTGAAGCTTTCTTT CASSRSGQMNTEAFF
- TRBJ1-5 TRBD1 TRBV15 TGTGCCACTACGGGACAGAGTAATCAGCCCCAGCATTTT CATTGQSNQPQHF
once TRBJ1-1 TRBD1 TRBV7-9 TGTGCCAGCAGCGTTACAGGGGCCAGGTTGCACACTGAAGCTTTCTTT CASSVTGARLHTEAFF
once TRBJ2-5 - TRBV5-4 TGTGCCAGCAGCTTGTTTCCCGGAGAGACCCAGTACTTC CASSLFPGETQYF
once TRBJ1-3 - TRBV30 TGTGCCTGGAGTCTTCTGCGGGGGGCGAGGGGAAACACCATATATTTT CAWSLLRGARGNTIYF
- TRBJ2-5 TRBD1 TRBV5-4 TGTGCCAGCAGCTCGGGACAGGGGGTATGGGGAGAGACCCAGTACTTC CASSSGQGVWGETQYF
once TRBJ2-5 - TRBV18 TGTGCCAGCTCATCGGGGGTCCAAGAGACCCAGTACTTC CASSSGVQETQYF
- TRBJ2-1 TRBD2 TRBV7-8 TGTGCCAGCAGCTTAGCCCGCGGGAGAGGAGTAAGGCAGTTCTTC CASSLARGRGVRQFF
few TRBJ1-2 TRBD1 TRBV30 TGTGCCTGGATGAGGGACAGGGGTGGCTACACCTTC CAWMRDRGGYTF
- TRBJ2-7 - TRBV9 TGTGCCAGCAGCGTAGCATTTCATAGCTCCTACGAGCAGTACTTC CASSVAFHSSYEQYF
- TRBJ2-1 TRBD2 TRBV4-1 TGCGCCAGCAGCCAGGAAGGAGCGGGAGGGCCAAAAAATGAGCAGTTCTTC CASSQEGAGGPKNEQFF
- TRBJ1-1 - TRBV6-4 TGTGCCAGCAGTGCTGGGATAGGGACCGCCCTCACTGAAGCTTTCTTT CASSAGIGTALTEAFF
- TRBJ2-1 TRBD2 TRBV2 TGTGCCAGCAGTGCCCTAGCGGAATACAATGAGCAGTTCTTC CASSALAEYNEQFF